These 16 T cell receptor beta chains came from one sample sequenced in a study of blood T cell repertoires in COVID-19. Profiled with immunoSEQ multiplex PCR; TCRdb holds only in-frame clones, not every one. The sample consists of about 280,000 clones, approximately 80% of them appearing once. Sequenced sample: PBMCs or T cells enriched from blood (not recorded which). Receptors were obtained from a man aged 40-49 years who had been exposed to COVID-19.

The V and J genes are TRBV19 and TRBJ2-7, with D possibly matching TRBD1 (5 bases). Trimming left V 5 bases short and J 6 bases short, with 14 bases between. CDR1 LNHDA and CDR2 SQIVND come from the germline V gene (reference sequence). This CDR3 comprises 13 residues. CDR3 region: CASSLHDRTEQYF. The CDR3 bases are TGTGCCAGTAGTTTACACGACAGAACCGAGCAGTACTTC.

J is TRBJ2-3 and V is TRBV19; possibly TRBD2 for D (6 bases). Germline V gene data show CDR1 as LNHDA and CDR2 as SQIVND (reference sequence). This CDR3 contains 13 residues. Deletions cut 5 bases from V and 4 bases from J, with 10 bases between. This CDR3 reads CASSSGVSDTQYF. The CDR3 coding sequence is TGTGCCAGTAGTTCGGGAGTCTCAGATACGCAGTATTTT.

V and J are TRBV3-1 (or the pseudogene TRBV3-2) and TRBJ2-2; TRBD2 might be the D (7 bases). The germline CDR1 and CDR2 sequences are LGHDT and YNNKEL (reference sequence). The CDR3 length is 15 residues. The V and J ends lost 1 base and 6 bases respectively, with 12 bases between them. CDR3 residues: CASSQAGGAAGELFF. Here the CDR3 DNA reads TGTGCCAGCAGCCAAGCTGGGGGGGCCGCCGGGGAGCTGTTTTTT.

The chain couples TRBV3-1 (or the pseudogene TRBV3-2) to TRBJ2-5, with unresolved D. Germline lookup yields CDR1 LGHDT and CDR2 YNNKEL (reference sequence). V dropped 4 bases and J dropped 5 bases, with 8 bases sitting between them. The CDR3 extends over 12 amino acids. CDR3 nucleotide sequence: TGTGCCAGCAGCCTCCCACGGGAGACCCAGTACTTC. This translates into CASSLPRETQYF.

The V gene is TRBV11-3, the J gene TRBJ1-3; no firm D call. The germline V and J ends were trimmed by 0 bases and 5 bases, with 5 bases remaining between them. The CDR3 runs 13 residues. Germline CDR1 and CDR2: SGHNT and YENEEA. The chain's CDR3 is CASSLDRRNTIYF. CDR3 nucleotides: TGTGCCAGCAGCTTAGATCGTCGAAACACCATATATTTT.

V gene TRBV6-5 combines with J gene TRBJ2-7; weak D call: TRBD2 (6 bases). Between the trimmed V and J ends, which lost 11 bases and 5 bases, there was a span of 22 bases. The CDR3 consists of 14 residues. Germline assignment: CDR1 MNHEY and CDR2 SVGAGI. CDR3 nucleotides: TGTGCCTACGGGATGGAGGGGAGTCCCAACGAGCAGTACTTC. It yields the protein CAYGMEGSPNEQYF.

The chain couples TRBV7-8 to TRBJ1-3, with TRBD1 matching over 7 bases. Germline V gives CDR1 SGHVS, CDR2 FQNEAQ. V lost 2 bases to trimming and J lost 4 bases; unmatched junction nucleotides: 11. This CDR3 comprises 17 residues. CDR3 sequence (DNA): TGTGCCAGCAGCTTATCCCCCCGAACAGGGGCGGGAAACACCATATATTTT. This encodes CASSLSPRTGAGNTIYF.

The CDR3 loop is CASSDRTDSGANVLTF. The CDR3 nucleotides are TGTGCCAGCAGCGACCGTACAGACTCTGGGGCCAACGTCCTGACTTTC. The chain is built from TRBV11-3 and TRBJ2-6; D gene uncertain. V lost 5 bases, J lost 0 bases, and 11 bases lay in between. The CDR3 loop spans 16 amino acids. Per germline, CDR1 SGHNT and CDR2 YENEEA. The whole variable domain, remainder taken from reference TRBV11-3 and TRBJ2-6, is EAGVVQSPRYKIIEKKQPVAFWCNPISGHNTLYWYLQNLGQGPELLIRYENEEAVDDSQLPKDRFSAERLKGVDSTLKIQPAELGDSAVYLCASSDRTDSGANVLTFGAGSRLTVL.

The chain links TRBV27 to TRBJ2-7; 7 bases are a match to TRBD2. The J segment lost 5 bases and the V segment lost 7 bases, leaving 11 bases of the junction unmatched. Per germline, CDR1 MNHEY and CDR2 SMNVEV (reference sequence). The CDR3 spans 14 residues. CDR3 nucleotides: TGTGCCAGCAAGAAGGAGGGAGGGCGAGACGAGCAGTACTTC. Translated: CASKKEGGRDEQYF.

This clone was detected only once. The rearrangement uses TRBV5-6 and TRBJ1-2; 7 nucleotides match TRBD1. Looked up from germline, CDR1 is SGHDT and CDR2 is YYEEEE. The V gene end was trimmed by 0 bases and the J gene end by 5 bases; junction bases not matched to a gene: 10. The CDR3 is 16 amino acids. This CDR3 is CASSLAPGQPRYGYTF. The CDR3 nucleotides are TGTGCCAGCAGCTTGGCCCCGGGACAGCCCCGATATGGCTACACCTTC.

This sequence joins TRBV10-2 and TRBJ2-1, with 9 bases fitting TRBD2. CDR3 size: 11 residues. With 11 bases clipped from V and 7 bases from J, the junction kept 3 bases outside the gene matches. The germline V gene encodes CDR1 WSHSY and CDR2 SAAADI. CDR3 DNA sequence: TGCGCCGGCACTAGCGGGAATGAGCAGTTCTTC. Translating it yields CAGTSGNEQFF.

Only one count was recorded for this clone. The rearrangement uses TRBV14 and TRBJ1-2; 7 nucleotides align to TRBD1. Trimming took 1 base from V and 8 from J; bases not matched to a gene: 10. CDR3 length equals 15 residues. Per the germline V gene, CDR1 is SGHDN and CDR2 is FVKESK. The chain's CDR3 is CASSQARQGRRGYTF. As DNA, the CDR3 is TGTGCCAGCAGCCAAGCTAGACAGGGCCGGCGAGGCTACACCTTC.

This chain connects TRBV5-4 to TRBJ2-1, with no clear D. The CDR3 has 15 amino acids. Germline V gives CDR1 SGHNT, CDR2 YYREEE (reference sequence). V lost 2 bases and J lost 0, with 9 bases in between. DNA for the CDR3: TGTGCCAGCAGCTTCCTAAAGAGCTCCTACAATGAGCAGTTCTTC. Encoded protein: CASSFLKSSYNEQFF.

This chain joins TRBV12-3 or TRBV12-4 and TRBJ1-1; the D gene is possibly TRBD1 (6 bases). There are 12 residues in the CDR3. Trimming cost V 5 bases and J 11 bases, with 15 bases left between them. CDR3 sequence reads: CASSTGQMMAFF. DNA for the CDR3: TGTGCCAGCAGTACGGGACAAATGATGGCTTTCTTT.

The chain employs TRBV18 and TRBJ2-1, with 10 bases fitting TRBD2. With V trimmed by 2 bases and J by 1 base, 14 bases remained unmatched. Germline loops: CDR1 KGHSH, CDR2 LQKENI. There are 20 residues in the CDR3. The CDR3 DNA reads as TGTGCCAGCTCACCAAAACAGGTTAGCGGGAGGTCCTCTTCCTACAATGAGCAGTTCTTC. As protein: CASSPKQVSGRSSSYNEQFF.

V usage is TRBV4-1 and J usage is TRBJ1-5; 7 positions agree with TRBD1. V lost 3 bases and J lost 5; bases outside the gene matches: 7. The CDR3 loop spans 15 amino acids. Per the germline V gene, CDR1 is MGHRA and CDR2 is YSYEKL. CDR3 residues: CASSQPDRDDQPQHF. DNA for the CDR3: TGCGCCAGCAGCCAGCCAGACAGGGACGATCAGCCCCAGCATTTT.